This TCR beta chain was found in a study of blood T cell repertoires in COVID-19. Here immunoSEQ multiplex PCR was the method, and the copy in TCRdb shows in-frame clones only, minus some. Found here are 250,000 to 350,000 clones, more than 85% of them singletons; the top ten hold about 2%. Seattle patients were enrolled while actively infected and followed longitudinally. Germline CDR1 reads SGHAT; CDR2 reads FQNNGV. The CDR3 spans 16 residues. V gave up 7 bases and J gave up 0 bases, with 18 bases separating them. The TCR was taken from a woman aged 25 to 45 with COVID-19, enrolled during active disease. The chain joins TRBV11-2 to TRBJ1-2; D unresolved. The source material was peripheral blood. The CDR3 nucleotides read TGTGCCAGCACCCGTGGAACAGACGGCACTAACTATGGCTACACCTTC. It is translated as CASTRGTDGTNYGYTF.